This TCR beta chain was sequenced in a study of T cells in women clearing cervical HPV infection. Study context: Case blood was drawn when the lesion was first found; control blood after infection became undetectable.

The method was immunoSEQ multiplex PCR; TCRdb's version includes in-frame clones alone and lacks a portion of them. Its table lists about 48,000 clones. The receptor's source is a woman between 18 and 69 years old with a cervical HPV16 infection that either progressed to CIN3+ or cleared (not recorded which). The sequenced sample was blood buffy coat.

The sequenced part of the CDR3 DNA is TGTGCCATCAAGGGCAGGGCAGGAGAGACC. Its protein is CAIKGRAGET. The whole CDR3 protein is CAIKGRAGETQYF. This chain joins TRBV10-3 and TRBJ2-5; possible D gene TRBD1, 5 bases. The read terminates 3 residues ahead of where the CDR3 ends, so the germline J gene completes it. The CDR3 contains 13 residues. Germline CDR1 ENHRY, CDR2 SYGVKD. The ends were cut back, 7 bases at V and 4 bases at J, with 13 bases in the middle.